These 24 T cell receptor beta chains originate from one sample sequenced in a study of shared clonotypes between healthy human individuals. The repertoire was sequenced with immunoSEQ multiplex PCR; TCRdb's copy has only in-frame clones and lacks some. The data hold roughly 170,000 clones, with approximately 61% observed a single time. The specimen was memory CD4+ T cells sorted from blood. The subset is: CD45RA-negative fraction. These TCRs come from a man aged 30-40 years in good health.

This chain uses TRBV28 with TRBJ2-7, with TRBD2 as a possible D gene (7 bases). Germline V gives CDR1 MDHEN, CDR2 SYDVKM. There are 14 residues in the CDR3. The V gene lost 9 bases and the J gene lost 5 bases, with 20 bases spanning the gap. The CDR3 DNA reads TGTGCCAGTCAGAAGGGGGGGCATGAGGACGAGCAGTACTTC. It yields the protein CASQKGGHEDEQYF.

DNA for the CDR3: TGTGCCAGCAGCGTAGAGGGACACAAGGCAGATACGCAGTATTTT. Its protein is CASSVEGHKADTQYF. The chain recombines TRBV9 with TRBJ2-3; D may be TRBD1 (6 bases). Germline loops: CDR1 SGDLS, CDR2 YYNGEE. The V end was cut by 0 bases, the J end by 4 bases, with 12 bases between. The CDR3 has 15 residues.

The CDR3 is CASSLSGSNHEQYF. The CDR3 region has the DNA TGTGCCAGCAGCCTTAGCGGGAGCAACCACGAGCAGTACTTC. The chain recombines TRBV9 with TRBJ2-7, with 9 bases fitting TRBD2. Germline V gene lookup returns CDR1 SGDLS and CDR2 YYNGEE. V shed 4 bases, J shed 5 bases, and the junction held 7 bases outside the gene matches. The CDR3 is 14 residues long. The full variable domain, rest sourced from reference TRBV9 and TRBJ2-7, is DSGVTQTPKHLITATGQRVTLRCSPRSGDLSVYWYQQSLDQGLQFLIQYYNGEERAKGNILERFSAQQFPDLHSELNLSSLELGDSALYFCASSLSGSNHEQYFGPGTRLTVT.

The chain couples TRBV2 to TRBJ1-2, with D unclear. The germline gives CDR1 SNHLY, CDR2 FYNNEI. This CDR3 region has 13 residues. Between the trimmed V and J ends, which lost 5 bases and 4 bases, there was a span of 11 bases. The CDR3 loop is CASSSPDSYGYTF. In nucleotides, the CDR3 is TGTGCCAGCAGTTCCCCAGACTCCTATGGCTACACCTTC. Using reference TRBV2 and TRBJ1-2 for the parts outside the CDR3, the full variable domain is EPEVTQTPSHQVTQMGQEVILRCVPISNHLYFYWYRQILGQKVEFLVSFYNNEISEKSEIFDDQFSVERPDGSNFTLKIRSTKLEDSAMYFCASSSPDSYGYTFGSGTRLTVV.

V gene TRBV7-9 combines with J gene TRBJ2-3, with 11 bases identical to TRBD2. V lost 4 bases to trimming and J lost 3 bases; unmatched junction nucleotides: 6. This CDR3 is built from 16 residues. Germline V gene lookup returns CDR1 SEHNR and CDR2 FQNEAQ (reference sequence). The CDR3 sequence is CASSWARTSGTDTQYF. Written as DNA, the CDR3 is TGTGCCAGCAGCTGGGCACGGACTAGCGGGACAGATACGCAGTATTTT.

The gene calls are TRBV5-1 and TRBJ2-7, with TRBD2 matching over 12 bases. Trimming removed 3 bases from V and 2 bases from J; junction bases left unmatched: 12. The germline gives CDR1 SGHRS, CDR2 YFSETQ. The CDR3 totals 18 residues. The CDR3 protein is CASSSRRTSGTVPYEQYF. As DNA, the CDR3 is TGCGCCAGCAGCTCAAGAAGGACTAGCGGGACGGTCCCCTACGAGCAGTACTTC.

The J gene is TRBJ1-2, the V gene TRBV4-2; TRBD1 might be the D (6 bases). The CDR3 is 16 residues long. V shed 5 bases and J shed 5 bases, with 21 bases lying between them. Germline V CDR1 and CDR2: LGHNA, YNFKEQ. The CDR3 bases are TGTGCCAGCAGCTCGTTGGTCCAGGGGAGTCAGTATGGCTACACCTTC. Translated, it gives CASSSLVQGSQYGYTF.

This CDR3 is CASSVSGANVLTF. The CDR3 DNA reads as TGTGCCAGTTCGGTCTCTGGGGCCAACGTCCTGACTTTC. This chain links TRBV7-6 with TRBJ2-6, with D unclear. V lost 9 bases to trimming and J lost 0 bases, with 6 bases between them. Germline V gene data show CDR1 as SGHVS and CDR2 as FNYEAQ. CDR3 length: 13 residues.

The V and J genes are TRBV5-1 and TRBJ2-1; the D gene could be TRBD1 or TRBD2 (5 bases each). Looked up from germline, CDR1 is SGHRS and CDR2 is YFSETQ. V lost 0 bases to trimming and J lost 7 bases, with 14 bases between them. This CDR3 contains 15 residues. The CDR3 DNA reads as TGCGCCAGCAGCTTGGGGGGACGGGGAGTGAATGAGCAGTTCTTC. It codes for CASSLGGRGVNEQFF.

Points on this clone: This sample includes further DNA sequences coding for the same CDR3. The rearrangement joins TRBV5-1 to TRBJ2-3; a possible D gene is TRBD1 (5 bases). V was pared by 0 bases and J by 2 bases, with 7 bases between. Germline CDR1 reads SGHRS; CDR2 reads YFSETQ. The CDR3 has 14 residues. The chain's CDR3 is CASSLVGATDTQYF. DNA for the CDR3: TGCGCCAGCAGCTTGGTAGGGGCCACAGATACGCAGTATTTT.

The chain couples TRBV7-8 to TRBJ2-3; 11 bases fit TRBD2. Germline CDR1 and CDR2: SGHVS and FQNEAQ. CDR3 length: 17 residues. With V trimmed by 2 bases and J by 1 base, 5 bases remained unmatched. The CDR3 DNA reads as TGTGCCAGCAGCTTATGGGGTAGCGGGAGGGGCACAGATACGCAGTATTTT. Amino acid sequence: CASSLWGSGRGTDTQYF.

This clone came up a few times. The rearrangement uses TRBV5-6 and TRBJ2-2, with D tentatively TRBD1 (5 bases). Per the germline V gene, CDR1 is SGHDT and CDR2 is YYEEEE. The CDR3 loop spans 17 amino acids. V lost 1 base and J lost 1, with 14 bases in between. The CDR3 here is CASSLLKKGKNTGELFF. In DNA, the CDR3 is TGTGCCAGCAGCTTGTTGAAAAAGGGGAAGAACACCGGGGAGCTGTTTTTT.

This chain links TRBV18 with TRBJ2-1; no clear D. CDR3 size: 13 residues. V dropped 1 base and J dropped 5 bases, with 6 bases sitting between them. Germline lookup yields CDR1 KGHSH and CDR2 LQKENI. CDR3 amino acids: CASSPRDDNEQFF. The CDR3 nucleotides are TGTGCCAGCTCACCACGGGATGACAATGAGCAGTTCTTC.

The chain has TRBV2 and TRBJ2-1; D remains unclear. V lost 6 bases and J 5 bases, leaving 5 bases between the germline ends. Germline V gene data show CDR1 as SNHLY and CDR2 as FYNNEI. This CDR3 contains 11 residues. CDR3 sequence (DNA): TGTGCCAGCAGCTACGACAATGAGCAGTTCTTC. It yields the protein CASSYDNEQFF. The full variable domain, with the rest looked up from reference TRBV2 and TRBJ2-1, is EPEVTQTPSHQVTQMGQEVILRCVPISNHLYFYWYRQILGQKVEFLVSFYNNEISEKSEIFDDQFSVERPDGSNFTLKIRSTKLEDSAMYFCASSYDNEQFFGPGTRLTVL.

This sequence joins TRBV28 and TRBJ2-5; tentative D call: TRBD1 (5 bases). This CDR3 region has 13 residues. In germline, CDR1 is MDHEN, CDR2 SYDVKM. V dropped 7 bases and J dropped 5 bases, with 14 bases sitting between them. CDR3 protein: CASTFRARETQYF. CDR3 sequence (DNA): TGTGCCAGCACTTTCAGGGCTCGGGAGACCCAGTACTTC.

V gene TRBV5-4 combines with J gene TRBJ2-5; 8 nucleotides align to TRBD1. The CDR3 runs to 14 residues. CDR1 and CDR2 from the germline V gene are SGHNT and YYREEE (reference sequence). The V and J ends lost 4 bases and 3 bases, in that order; junction bases with no gene match: 5. The CDR3 nucleotides are TGTGCCAGCAGCCTCCGGACAGGGAAAGAGACCCAGTACTTC. Its protein product is CASSLRTGKETQYF.

V usage is TRBV4-2 and J usage is TRBJ2-7; the match to TRBD2 covers 9 bases. CDR1 and CDR2 (germline): LGHNA, YNFKEQ. CDR3 size: 16 residues. Trimming cost V 0 bases and J 2 bases; bases outside gene matches: 5. Here the CDR3 reads CASSQEGVAGAYEQYF. For the CDR3, the DNA is TGTGCCAGCAGCCAAGAGGGGGTAGCGGGAGCCTACGAGCAGTACTTC.

This chain connects TRBV5-4 to TRBJ2-2; possibly TRBD1 for D (5 bases). The CDR3 sequence is 13 residues long. Germline V gene sequence: CDR1 SGHNT, CDR2 YYREEE (reference sequence). Trimming cost V 4 bases and J 6 bases, with 10 bases left between them. For the CDR3, the DNA is TGTGCCAGCAGCACCAGGGCTGCCGGGGAGCTGTTTTTT. Translation: CASSTRAAGELFF.

The chain carries TRBV6-8 and TRBJ2-7; D is unclear. Germline values: CDR1 MNHGY, CDR2 SAAAGT. CDR3 length: 15 residues. The V gene lost 2 bases and the J gene lost 1 base, with 12 bases spanning the gap. CDR3 amino acids: CASSYHGPISYEQYF. Here the CDR3 DNA reads TGTGCCAGCAGTTACCACGGACCCATATCCTACGAGCAGTACTTC.

The V call is TRBV5-4, the J call TRBJ2-5; 11 bases fit TRBD2. V shed 4 bases, J shed 5 bases, and the junction held 7 bases outside the gene matches. Germline assignment: CDR1 SGHNT and CDR2 YYREEE (reference sequence). CDR3 size: 15 residues. CDR3 nucleotide sequence: TGTGCCAGCAGCACTTCTAGCGGGAGGCCGGAGACCCAGTACTTC. As protein: CASSTSSGRPETQYF.

This clone was found once. This chain joins TRBV10-3 and TRBJ1-3, with D possibly TRBD1 on 5 matching bases. Germline lookup yields CDR1 ENHRY and CDR2 SYGVKD. CDR3 size: 13 residues. Trimming shortened V by 8 bases and J by 0 bases, and 8 bases separated the two germline ends. CDR3 protein: CAIGGLSGNTIYF. The CDR3 nucleotides read TGTGCCATCGGGGGACTCTCTGGAAACACCATATATTTT.

There are a few counts of this clone. The chain couples TRBV4-1 to TRBJ2-2; the D is unclear. Deletions cut 1 base from V and 2 bases from J, with 5 bases between. Germline loops: CDR1 MGHRA, CDR2 YSYEKL. This CDR3 comprises 14 residues. CDR3 DNA: TGCGCCAGCAGCCAAGTCCATAACACCGGGGAGCTGTTTTTT. Translated, it gives CASSQVHNTGELFF.

This clone has a handful of counts. This chain links TRBV29-1 with TRBJ2-1; no clear D. Germline assignment: CDR1 SQVTM and CDR2 ANQGSEA. The CDR3 runs to 12 residues. The CDR3 DNA follows: TGCACCCTTAGGAGCGCCCTCAATGAGCAGTTCTTC. This codes for CTLRSALNEQFF.

The chain employs TRBV27 and TRBJ1-3, with no clear D. The CDR3 loop spans 14 amino acids. Trimming cost V 6 bases and J 2 bases, with 11 bases left between them. Looked up from germline, CDR1 is MNHEY and CDR2 is SMNVEV (reference sequence). The DNA of the CDR3 is TGTGCCAGCAGGGGGAGCGAGCCTGGAAACACCATATATTTT. This sequence encodes CASRGSEPGNTIYF.